The 18 T cell receptor beta chains listed next were all sequenced from one sample in a study of human T cells and chemical hapten exposure. Sample time point: pre-sensitization, week 0. Treatment described: therapeutic diphenylcyclopropenone sensitization with weekly scalp DPC. TCRdb processed the RACE reads anew with MiXCR; each CDR3 protein has one entry. Of more than 300,000 distinct CDR3 sequences in the sample, roughly 6% are singletons; the top ten hold about 8.2%. This specimen was whole blood, taken in connection with sensitization to the hapten diphenylcyclopropenone (DPC). The receptors come from a woman aged 18-29 years with alopecia areata. Some clones in this sample may be carry-over from other donors' samples.

This clonotype has more than one count but fewer than ten. This rearrangement joins TRBV15 to TRBJ2-1; D might be TRBD1 (6 bases). The CDR3 loop spans 15 amino acids. In germline, CDR1 is LNHNV, CDR2 YYDKDF (reference sequence). V was shortened by 4 bases and J by 0 bases, with 10 bases between the two germline ends. CDR3 sequence reads: CATSTRTDSYNEQFF. The CDR3 nucleotides are TGTGCCACCAGCACCCGGACAGACTCCTACAATGAGCAGTTCTTC.

Ten or more counts support this clonotype. The chain recombines TRBV5-6 with TRBJ1-1, with a tentative D call TRBD1 (6 bases). CDR1 and CDR2 from the germline V gene are SGHDT and YYEEEE. Trimming removed 4 bases at V and 11 bases at J, with 18 bases between. The CDR3 extends over 13 amino acids. The CDR3 loop is CASSQDSPGTAFF. The CDR3 DNA is TGTGCCAGCAGCCAGGACAGCCCGGGGACGGCTTTCTTT.

This clonotype was recorded at least ten times. V usage is TRBV6-5 and J usage is TRBJ1-1, with D maybe TRBD1 (6 bases). Trimming took off 6 bases at V and 1 base at J, with 18 bases between the two ends. Germline V gives CDR1 MNHEY, CDR2 SVGAGI. CDR3 length: 16 amino acids. The CDR3 here is CASSLRGPSENTEAFF. The CDR3 nucleotides read TGTGCCAGCAGCCTCAGGGGACCCTCAGAGAACACTGAAGCTTTCTTT.

This clonotype was seen repeatedly, ten times or more. The chain is built from TRBV18 and TRBJ2-1, with D possibly matching TRBD2 (5 bases). Trimming took 5 bases from V and 5 from J, leaving 16 bases between them. There are 15 residues in the CDR3. Germline V CDR1 and CDR2: KGHSH, LQKENI. The CDR3 loop is CASSYTGGMDNEQFF. CDR3 DNA sequence: TGTGCCAGCTCATACACTGGAGGTATGGACAATGAGCAGTTCTTC. Full variable domain (outside the CDR3, taken from reference TRBV18 and TRBJ2-1): NAGVMQNPRHLVRRRGQEARLRCSPMKGHSHVYWYRQLPEEGLKFMVYLQKENIIDESGMPKERFSAEFPKEGPSILRIQQVVRGDSAAYFCASSYTGGMDNEQFFGPGTRLTVL.

Only a few counts were recorded for this clonotype. The rearrangement uses TRBV7-2 and TRBJ1-4; the match to TRBD1 covers 7 bases. This CDR3 spans 18 amino acids. Germline lookup yields CDR1 SGHTA and CDR2 FQGNSA. V was pared by 5 bases and J by 0 bases, with 12 bases of the junction left unmatched. CDR3 protein: CASSIRTGLPATNEKLFF. The CDR3 nucleotides are TGTGCCAGCAGCATACGGACAGGCCTCCCCGCAACTAATGAAAAACTGTTTTTT.

This clonotype occurred many times. The rearrangement uses TRBV4-3 and TRBJ2-7; possibly TRBD1 for D (7 bases). V lost 4 bases and J 6 bases, leaving 25 bases between the germline ends. The germline gives CDR1 LGHNA, CDR2 YSLEER. The CDR3 is 17 amino acids. The CDR3 DNA reads as TGCGCCAGCAGCCCCACCCAGGGGGGAATTGGTCCCTCCGAGCAGTACTTC. This gives the protein CASSPTQGGIGPSEQYF.

This clonotype was picked up a small number of times. The chain joins TRBV4-3 to TRBJ2-1, with 11 bases lining up with TRBD2. Unmatched junction bases numbered 8, after V lost 0 bases and J lost 10 bases. Germline V gene sequence: CDR1 LGHNA, CDR2 YSLEER. The CDR3 has 16 amino acids. CDR3 sequence (DNA): TGCGCCAGCAGCCAAGAATTAGCGGGGGGGCCATACGAGCAGTTCTTC. Protein product: CASSQELAGGPYEQFF.

This clonotype was counted a few times. The J gene is TRBJ2-7, the V gene TRBV20-1; possible D gene TRBD2, 5 bases. The germline V gene encodes CDR1 DFQATT and CDR2 SNEGSKA (reference sequence). This CDR3 region has 14 residues. V was pared by 5 bases and J by 1 base, with 15 bases between. The DNA for the CDR3 is TGCAGTGCTTATTTAGGAGGACTTTCCTACGAGCAGTACTTC. Protein: CSAYLGGLSYEQYF.

This clonotype was observed at least ten times. J is TRBJ2-2 and V is TRBV29-1; the match to TRBD2 covers 9 bases. Unmatched junction bases numbered 6, after V lost 5 bases and J lost 5 bases. The V gene's germline CDR1 is SQVTM and CDR2 ANQGSEA. The CDR3 spans 14 residues. CDR3: CSVPGGGATGELFF. CDR3 sequence (DNA): TGCAGCGTTCCTGGCGGGGGGGCGACCGGGGAGCTGTTTTTT.

The chain recombines TRBV2 with TRBJ2-5; D unresolved. The V gene's germline CDR1 is SNHLY and CDR2 FYNNEI. The V and J ends lost 1 base and 5 bases respectively, with 5 bases between them. This CDR3 contains 12 residues. CDR3 coding DNA: TGTGCCAGCAGTGAAGAGAGTGAGACCCAGTACTTC. It yields the protein CASSEESETQYF.

There are a few counts of this clonotype. This sequence joins TRBV20-1 and TRBJ2-6; perhaps D is TRBD1 or TRBD2 (5 bases each). CDR3 size: 15 residues. The V gene's germline CDR1 is DFQATT and CDR2 SNEGSKA (reference sequence). Trimming left V 6 bases short and J 0 bases short, with 12 bases between. The CDR3 sequence is CSAPGRYSGANVLTF. DNA for the CDR3: TGCAGTGCCCCGGGACGGTACTCTGGGGCCAACGTCCTGACTTTC.

The sample holds many counts of this clonotype. The chain recombines TRBV2 with TRBJ2-3; TRBD1 matches at 8 bases. J was trimmed by 1 base and V by 7 bases; bases with no gene match: 7. The CDR3 has 15 residues. Per the germline V gene, CDR1 is SNHLY and CDR2 is FYNNEI. Written as DNA, the CDR3 is TGTGCCAGCACCCTGGACAGGGTAGGCACAGATACGCAGTATTTT. Its translation: CASTLDRVGTDTQYF.

This clonotype was observed at least ten times. This chain uses TRBV7-8 with TRBJ1-4, with D tentatively TRBD1 (5 bases). With 4 bases removed from V and 7 bases from J, the gap between germline ends came to 19 bases. The germline V gene has CDR1 SGHVS and CDR2 FQNEAQ. CDR3 length equals 16 residues. The CDR3 loop reads CASSYRPAGFGEKLFF. In nucleotides, the CDR3 is TGTGCCAGCAGCTACCGTCCGGCAGGGTTTGGTGAAAAACTGTTTTTT. The variable domain in full, completed from reference TRBV7-8 and TRBJ1-4, reads GAGVSQSPRYKVAKRGQDVALRCDPISGHVSLFWYQQALGQGPEFLTYFQNEAQLDKSGLPSDRFFAERPEGSVSTLKIQRTQQEDSAVYLCASSYRPAGFGEKLFFGSGTQLSVL.

This clonotype appeared a few times. V and J are TRBV20-1 and TRBJ1-4; weak D call: TRBD1 (5 bases). V lost 2 bases to trimming and J lost 7 bases, with 20 bases between them. Per germline, CDR1 DFQATT and CDR2 SNEGSKA (reference sequence). The CDR3 is 16 residues long. The CDR3 bases are TGCAGTGCTAGATCGACAGCGGCGCCTGTGTCTGAAAAACTGTTTTTT. This codes for CSARSTAAPVSEKLFF.

V and J are TRBV6-5 and TRBJ2-7; 11 nucleotides agree with TRBD1. V was pared by 5 bases and J by 2 bases, with 8 bases of the junction left unmatched. This CDR3 contains 16 residues. Germline CDR1 is MNHEY and CDR2 is SVGAGI. This chain's CDR3 is CASSAQPGQGAYEQYF. The CDR3 DNA reads TGTGCCAGCAGTGCCCAACCGGGACAGGGGGCCTACGAGCAGTACTTC.

This clonotype has a count of ten or more. CDR3 amino acids: CASSYSLQGENGYTF. CDR3 in DNA: TGTGCCAGCAGTTACTCCTTACAGGGAGAGAATGGCTACACCTTC. The chain carries TRBV6-5 and TRBJ1-2; possibly TRBD1 for D (6 bases). The ends were cut back, 0 bases at V and 6 bases at J, with 14 bases in the middle. The CDR3 has 15 residues. CDR1 MNHEY and CDR2 SVGAGI come from the germline V gene.

This clonotype was observed at least ten times. The chain couples TRBV7-2 to TRBJ1-5; no reliable D call. Germline V gene data show CDR1 as SGHTA and CDR2 as FQGNSA. CDR3 size: 14 residues. Trimming stripped 2 bases from V and 4 bases from J, with 9 bases between. CDR3 nucleotide sequence: TGTGCCAGCAGCTTACGAGCAGCAAATCAGCCCCAGCATTTT. It is translated as CASSLRAANQPQHF. Supplemented by reference TRBV7-2 and TRBJ1-5, the full variable domain reads GAGVSQSPSNKVTEKGKDVELRCDPISGHTALYWYRQSLGQGLEFLIYFQGNSAPDKSGLPSDRFSAERTGGSVSTLTIQRTQQEDSAVYLCASSLRAANQPQHFGDGTRLSIL.

This clonotype was seen repeatedly, ten times or more. V and J are TRBV4-1 and TRBJ1-1; D is perhaps TRBD1 (5 bases). The germline V and J ends were trimmed by 2 bases and 6 bases, with 13 bases remaining between them. The germline V gene encodes CDR1 MGHRA and CDR2 YSYEKL. This CDR3 spans 14 amino acids. The CDR3 is CASSQPLGVAEAFF. CDR3 bases: TGCGCCAGCAGCCAACCTTTAGGGGTGGCTGAAGCTTTCTTT.